This entry concerns a single TCR beta chain. The isolated RNA, all of it, was reverse transcribed, so expressed TCRB transcripts were what got sequenced. The protocol was immunoSEQ multiplex PCR, while the TCRdb copy is restricted to in-frame clones and leaves out a portion. The data show tens of thousands of clones, 59% seen once. The data were obtained in a study of beta chain features in type 1 diabetes. The CDR3 covers 13 residues. CDR1 MGHDK and CDR2 SYGVNS come from the germline V gene. The source is a woman aged 18-35 years in good health. The chain joins TRBV25-1 to TRBJ2-5; D is possibly TRBD1 (5 bases). The last part of the DNA fits TRBJ2-7 better; the J call may be wrong. Sequenced material: Tregs from blood. The CDR3 is CASSEWGSYEQYF. CDR3 coding DNA: TGTGCCAGCAGTGAATGGGGCAGCTACGAGCAGTACTTC.